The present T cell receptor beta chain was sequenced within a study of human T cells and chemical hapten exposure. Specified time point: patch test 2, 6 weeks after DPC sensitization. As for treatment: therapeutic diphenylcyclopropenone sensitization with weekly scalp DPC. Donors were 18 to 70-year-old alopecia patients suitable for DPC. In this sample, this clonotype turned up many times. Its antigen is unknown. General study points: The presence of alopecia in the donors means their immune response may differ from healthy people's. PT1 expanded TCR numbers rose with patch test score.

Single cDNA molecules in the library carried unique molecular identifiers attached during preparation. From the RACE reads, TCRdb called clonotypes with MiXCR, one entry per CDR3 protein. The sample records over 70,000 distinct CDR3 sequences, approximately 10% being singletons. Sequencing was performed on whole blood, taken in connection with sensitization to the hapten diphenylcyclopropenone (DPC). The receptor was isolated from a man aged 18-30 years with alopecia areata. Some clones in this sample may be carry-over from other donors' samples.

The CDR3 sequence is CASSSQGPQPQHF. CDR3 DNA sequence: TGTGCCAGCAGCTCCCAGGGACCCCAGCCCCAGCATTTT. This chain connects TRBV7-2 to TRBJ1-5, with D possibly being TRBD1 (5 bases). Germline CDR1 is SGHTA and CDR2 is FQGNSA. The CDR3 has 13 amino acids. Trimming removed 4 bases from V and 7 bases from J, with 11 bases in between.